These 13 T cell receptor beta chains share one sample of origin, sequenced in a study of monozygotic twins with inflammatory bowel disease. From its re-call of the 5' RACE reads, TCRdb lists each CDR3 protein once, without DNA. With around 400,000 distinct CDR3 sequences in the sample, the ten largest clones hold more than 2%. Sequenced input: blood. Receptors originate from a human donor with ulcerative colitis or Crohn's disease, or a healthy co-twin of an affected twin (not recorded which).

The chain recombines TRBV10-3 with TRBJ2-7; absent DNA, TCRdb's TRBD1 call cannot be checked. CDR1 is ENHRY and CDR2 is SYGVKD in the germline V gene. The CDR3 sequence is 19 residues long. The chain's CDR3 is CAISDSGRLATVYSYEQYF.

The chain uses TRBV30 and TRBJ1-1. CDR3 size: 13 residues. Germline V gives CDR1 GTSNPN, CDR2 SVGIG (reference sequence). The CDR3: CAWSQMERTEAFF.

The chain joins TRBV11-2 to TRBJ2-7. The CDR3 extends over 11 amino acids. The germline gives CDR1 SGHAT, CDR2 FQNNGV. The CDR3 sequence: CASSTEREQYF.

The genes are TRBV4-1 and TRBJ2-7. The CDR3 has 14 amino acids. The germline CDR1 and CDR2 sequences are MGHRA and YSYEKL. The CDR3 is CASSQDKGSYEQYF.

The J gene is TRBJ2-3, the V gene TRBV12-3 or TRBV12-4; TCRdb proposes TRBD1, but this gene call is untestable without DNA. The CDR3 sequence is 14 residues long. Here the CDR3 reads CASSLRGPQDTQYF.

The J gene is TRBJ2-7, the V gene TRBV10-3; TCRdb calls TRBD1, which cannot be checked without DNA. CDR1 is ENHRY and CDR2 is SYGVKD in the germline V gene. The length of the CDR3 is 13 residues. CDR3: CAISDQGEGEQYF.

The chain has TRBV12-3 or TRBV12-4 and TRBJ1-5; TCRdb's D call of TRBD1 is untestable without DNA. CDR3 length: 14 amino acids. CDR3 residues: CASRVGTGNQPQHF.

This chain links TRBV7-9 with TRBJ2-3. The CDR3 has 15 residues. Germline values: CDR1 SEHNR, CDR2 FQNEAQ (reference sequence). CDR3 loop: CASSLFADDRDTQYF. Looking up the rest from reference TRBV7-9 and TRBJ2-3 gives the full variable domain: DTGVSQNPRHKITKRGQNVTFRCDPISEHNRLYWYRQTLGQGPEFLTYFQNEAQLEKSRLLSDRFSAERPKGSFSTLEIQRTEQGDSAMYLCASSLFADDRDTQYFGPGTRLTVL.

The CDR3 loop reads CASSLRGPGIETQYF. The chain has TRBV13 and TRBJ2-5; TCRdb gives TRBD2 as the D gene, but with no DNA this cannot be confirmed. The CDR3 contains 15 residues. Germline CDR1 PRHDT, CDR2 FYEKMQ (reference sequence).

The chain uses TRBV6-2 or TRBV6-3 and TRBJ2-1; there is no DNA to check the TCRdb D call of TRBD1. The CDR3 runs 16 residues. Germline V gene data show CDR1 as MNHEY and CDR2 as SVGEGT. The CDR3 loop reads CTSSYGDRGLYNEQFF.

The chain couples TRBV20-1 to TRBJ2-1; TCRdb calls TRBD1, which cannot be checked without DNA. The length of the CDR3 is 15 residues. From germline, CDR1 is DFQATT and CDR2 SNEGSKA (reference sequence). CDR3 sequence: CSARVLSGTQNQQFF.

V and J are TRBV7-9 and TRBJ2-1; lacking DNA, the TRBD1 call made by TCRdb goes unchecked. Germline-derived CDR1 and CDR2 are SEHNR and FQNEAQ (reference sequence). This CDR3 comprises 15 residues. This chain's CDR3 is CASSLVPTGYNEQFF.

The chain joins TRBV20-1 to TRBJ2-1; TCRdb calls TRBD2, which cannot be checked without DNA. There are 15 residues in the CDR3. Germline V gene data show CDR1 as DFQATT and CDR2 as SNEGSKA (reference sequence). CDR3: CSAQSLAGRLDEQFF.